Only a few counts were recorded for the clone carrying this T cell receptor (beta chain). What it binds is unknown. These data originate in a study of cytomegalovirus exposure and HLA in healthy donors. It was with 60 Vbeta and 13 Jbeta primers that the PCR ran. The assay was immunoSEQ multiplex PCR, and TCRdb's table has in-frame clones only and misses some. The top ten clones hold approximately 1.5% of a sample with around 140,000 clones, roughly 79% of them seen once. Germline V lookup: CDR1 MNHNS, CDR2 SASEGT. V was cut by 5 bases and J by 0 bases, with 5 bases left in between. This CDR3 is built from 13 residues. Study-level points and caveats: Most of the CMV-associated TCR beta chains (in a later analysis) appeared to be HLA-restricted. Sequencing likely caused a cluster of highly shared sequence variants.

The chain uses TRBV6-1 and TRBJ1-5, with unresolved D. The source is a man aged 30 to 39 in good health and CMV-seropositive. The sample consisted of PBMCs. The CDR3 sequence is CASSQYSNQPQHF. Written as DNA, the CDR3 is TGTGCCAGCAGTCAGTATAGCAATCAGCCCCAGCATTTT.